These 13 T cell receptor beta chains were all obtained from the same sample, sequenced in a study of CD8+ T cells in alopecia areata. In each case, RNA was isolated and then reverse transcribed into cDNA as the sequencing template. The data were produced by immunoSEQ multiplex PCR, yet TCRdb's version contains in-frame clones alone and is incomplete. The repertoire consists of about 150,000 clones, with under 60% occurring once and the leading ten covering about 6.8%. Sequences were derived from CD4+ T cells sorted from blood, sampled at week 0. Receptors were obtained from a human donor with alopecia areata.

This rearrangement joins TRBV5-1 to TRBJ2-7; tentatively, D is TRBD2 (7 bases). The CDR3 extends over 16 amino acids. Trimming left V 4 bases short and J 5 bases short, with 22 bases between. Germline V gene data show CDR1 as SGHRS and CDR2 as YFSETQ. This chain's CDR3 is CASSPLGGGLSHEQYF. DNA for the CDR3: TGCGCCAGCAGCCCCCTTGGGGGGGGGCTAAGCCACGAGCAGTACTTC.

This clone was picked up a small number of times. The V and J genes are TRBV5-6 and TRBJ1-2; D is undetermined. Germline CDR1 reads SGHDT; CDR2 reads YYEEEE. The CDR3 is 12 residues long. The V and J ends lost 2 bases and 8 bases respectively, with 10 bases between them. This CDR3 reads CASSFSLGGYTF. DNA of the CDR3: TGTGCCAGCAGCTTTTCTTTGGGCGGCTACACCTTC.

The chain recombines TRBV30 with TRBJ1-6, with D uncertain. V lost 0 bases and J 10 bases, leaving 10 bases between the germline ends. The CDR3 length is 13 residues. Germline V gives CDR1 GTSNPN, CDR2 SVGIG (reference sequence). This chain's CDR3 is CAWSVLEGSPLHF. The DNA for the CDR3 is TGTGCCTGGAGTGTACTAGAGGGCTCACCCCTCCACTTT. Drawing the rest from reference TRBV30 and TRBJ1-6, the complete variable domain is SQTIHQWPATLVQPVGSPLSLECTVEGTSNPNLYWYRQAAGRGLQLLFYSVGIGQISSEVPQNLSASRPQDRQFILSSKKLLLSDSGFYLCAWSVLEGSPLHFGNGTRLTVT.

J is TRBJ2-7 and V is TRBV27; 9 bases are shared with TRBD1. Germline lookup yields CDR1 MNHEY and CDR2 SMNVEV (reference sequence). The CDR3 contains 15 residues. Trimming took 5 bases from V and 6 from J; bases not matched to a gene: 11. CDR3 DNA: TGTGCCAGCAGTCCCCGTGGACAGGGGTTTGGCGAGCAGTACTTC. Translating gives CASSPRGQGFGEQYF.

The J gene is TRBJ2-5, the V gene TRBV18; possible D gene TRBD1, 6 bases. The CDR3 runs 15 residues. Germline lookup yields CDR1 KGHSH and CDR2 LQKENI. Trimming cost V 4 bases and J 5 bases, with 17 bases left between them. In DNA form, the CDR3 reads TGTGCCAGCTCACTGCAGGGGAAAGTCGGGGAGACCCAGTACTTC. Its translation is CASSLQGKVGETQYF.

The V and J genes are TRBV6-5 and TRBJ2-7, with a weak D call TRBD2 (6 bases). This CDR3 comprises 14 residues. Deletions cut 6 bases from V and 3 bases from J, with 15 bases between. Germline loops: CDR1 MNHEY, CDR2 SVGAGI. CDR3 protein: CASRKGLMFYEQYF. In DNA, the CDR3 is TGTGCCAGCAGAAAGGGACTGATGTTCTACGAGCAGTACTTC.

A word on this clone: At the DNA level, this CDR3 is encoded by other sequences in the same sample as well. CDR3 protein: CASSDRGLSNQPQHF. CDR3 bases: TGTGCCAGCAGTGACAGGGGGCTTAGCAATCAGCCCCAGCATTTT. The chain joins TRBV2 to TRBJ1-5; 8 nucleotides agree with TRBD1. The CDR3 has 15 residues. The V segment lost 3 bases and the J segment 0 bases; nucleotides outside the gene matches: 1. The germline CDR1 and CDR2 sequences are SNHLY and FYNNEI.

This sequence joins TRBV5-1 and TRBJ2-7, with a tentative D call TRBD1 (7 bases). The CDR3 length is 15 residues. Trimming took off 2 bases at V and 1 base at J, with 13 bases between the two ends. Germline-derived CDR1 and CDR2 are SGHRS and YFSETQ. CDR3 DNA: TGCGCCAGCAGCTTCGGCAGGGGGACTTCCTACGAGCAGTACTTC. Its translation: CASSFGRGTSYEQYF.

The chain uses TRBV18 and TRBJ1-4; 10 bases map to TRBD1. The V gene's germline CDR1 is KGHSH and CDR2 LQKENI. Trimming took 3 bases from V and 5 from J; bases not matched to a gene: 0. The length of the CDR3 is 14 residues. For the CDR3, the DNA is TGTGCCAGCTCACCGGGACAGGGGAATGAAAAACTGTTTTTT. This encodes CASSPGQGNEKLFF.

V usage is TRBV4-1 and J usage is TRBJ2-1, with D tentatively TRBD1 or TRBD2 (6 bases each). The V gene lost 1 base and the J gene lost 3 bases, with 10 bases spanning the gap. CDR3 length: 15 residues. Germline V gene sequence: CDR1 MGHRA, CDR2 YSYEKL. CDR3 sequence (DNA): TGCGCCAGCAGCCAAGGGAGGGGGAACTACAATGAGCAGTTCTTC. Its protein is CASSQGRGNYNEQFF.

This sequence joins TRBV30 and TRBJ2-1; a possible D gene is TRBD1 (5 bases). The germline V and J ends were trimmed by 5 bases and 2 bases, with 13 bases remaining between them. Per germline, CDR1 GTSNPN and CDR2 SVGIG (reference sequence). CDR3 length: 14 residues. The CDR3 DNA reads TGTGCCTGGGGTGACAGTTCCCCCTACAATGAGCAGTTCTTC. This gives the protein CAWGDSSPYNEQFF.

The table lists this clone with a count of one. The genes are TRBV7-9 and TRBJ1-5; 7 bases align to TRBD1. The CDR3 is 14 residues long. V dropped 5 bases and J dropped 3; count of bases not matched to a gene: 4. Germline loops: CDR1 SEHNR, CDR2 FQNEAQ (reference sequence). CDR3 region: CASSPGTANQPQHF. The CDR3 bases are TGTGCCAGCAGCCCTGGGACAGCCAATCAGCCCCAGCATTTT.

This clone was detected a few times. The sample contains more than one DNA sequence encoding this CDR3. This chain uses TRBV7-2 with TRBJ2-5; maybe TRBD1 (5 bases). Germline CDR1 SGHTA, CDR2 FQGNSA. V was pared by 1 base and J by 3 bases, with 6 bases between. The CDR3 consists of 13 residues. The CDR3 nucleotides are TGTGCCAGCAGCTTAGTCAGGGAAGAGACCCAGTACTTC. Translated, it gives CASSLVREETQYF.